This T cell receptor beta chain was profiled in a study of response to subunit inactivated influenza vaccine. Study-level points and caveats: Each seasonal flu vaccination may recruit only limited new T cells, authors suggested.

In TCRdb, the RT-PCR reads were re-called with MiXCR into one record per CDR3 protein. The table records 550,000 to 650,000 distinct CDR3 sequences, approximately 12% of them present only once. Comments on this clonotype: The antigen is unknown.

V lost 6 bases, J lost 0 bases, and 14 bases lay in between. The CDR3 is 15 residues long. Specimen: PBMCs from blood, collected on the day of vaccination. The rearrangement uses TRBV12-3 or TRBV12-4 and TRBJ2-5, with D perhaps given as TRBD1 or TRBD2 (5 bases each). The clonotype was recovered from a man aged 50 to 60 who received an inactivated influenza vaccine. For the CDR3, the DNA is TGTGCCAGCAGCCCCCGGGACCACAACCAAGAGACCCAGTACTTC. It is translated as CASSPRDHNQETQYF.